This TCR beta chain emerged from a study of cytomegalovirus exposure and HLA in healthy donors. Study results and limitations: It was 160 or so TCR beta chains that were listed as cytomegalovirus-associated. A missense variant in DCLRE1C was later tied to TCR beta V- and J-gene trimming.

A note on this clone: What it recognizes is unknown.

CDR1 and CDR2 from the germline V gene are SGHNT and YYREEE (reference sequence). V shed 6 bases, J shed 2 bases, and the junction held 6 bases outside the gene matches. The CDR3 contains 14 residues. The PCR was carried out with 60 Vbeta primers and 13 Jbeta primers. Clones were read by immunoSEQ multiplex PCR, and TCRdb kept only the in-frame ones, dropping some. The sample has some 160,000 clones, over 75% seen once. This sequence originates from a woman aged 45-65 years in good health and CMV-seronegative. V and J are TRBV5-4 and TRBJ2-7, with 9 bases matching TRBD1. Sequenced sample: PBMCs. Written as DNA, the CDR3 is TGTGCCAGCACCGACAGGGGGGGAACCTACGAGCAGTACTTC. Protein sequence: CASTDRGGTYEQYF.